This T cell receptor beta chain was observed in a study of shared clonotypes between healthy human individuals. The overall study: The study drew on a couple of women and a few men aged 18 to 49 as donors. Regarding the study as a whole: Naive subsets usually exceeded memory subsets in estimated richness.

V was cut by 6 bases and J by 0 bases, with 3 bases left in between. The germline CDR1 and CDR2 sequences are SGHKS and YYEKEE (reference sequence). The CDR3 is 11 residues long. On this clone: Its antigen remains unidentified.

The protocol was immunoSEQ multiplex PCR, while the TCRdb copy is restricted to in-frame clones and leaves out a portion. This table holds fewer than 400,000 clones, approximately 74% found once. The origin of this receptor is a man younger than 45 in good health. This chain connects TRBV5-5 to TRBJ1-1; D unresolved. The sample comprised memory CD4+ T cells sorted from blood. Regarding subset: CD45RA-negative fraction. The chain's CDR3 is CASTLNTEAFF. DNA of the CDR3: TGTGCCAGCACCCTGAACACTGAAGCTTTCTTT.